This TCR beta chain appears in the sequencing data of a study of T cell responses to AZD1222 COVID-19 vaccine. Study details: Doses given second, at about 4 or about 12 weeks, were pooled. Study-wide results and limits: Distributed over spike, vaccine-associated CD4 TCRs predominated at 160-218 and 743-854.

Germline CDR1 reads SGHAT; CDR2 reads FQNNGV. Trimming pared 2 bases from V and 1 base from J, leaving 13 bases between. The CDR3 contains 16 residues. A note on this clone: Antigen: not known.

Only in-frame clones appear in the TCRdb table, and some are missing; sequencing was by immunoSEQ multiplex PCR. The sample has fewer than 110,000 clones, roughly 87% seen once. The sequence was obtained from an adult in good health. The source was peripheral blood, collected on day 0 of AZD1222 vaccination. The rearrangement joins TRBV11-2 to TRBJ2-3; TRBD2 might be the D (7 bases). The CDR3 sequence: CASSLWRRGRTDTQYF. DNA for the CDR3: TGTGCCAGCAGCTTATGGCGGCGGGGGCGCACAGATACGCAGTATTTT.